The clone carrying this T cell receptor (beta chain) was seen a handful of times. These data come from a study of T cell changes during pregnancy in multiple sclerosis. The CDR3 covers 16 residues. The germline V gene has CDR1 MNHEY and CDR2 SMNVEV (reference sequence). J was trimmed by 0 bases and V by 2 bases; bases with no gene match: 5. Measured with immunoSEQ multiplex PCR; TCRdb has only the in-frame clones, and not every one. The sample includes tens of thousands of clones, just over 90% of them seen just once. This rearrangement joins TRBV27 to TRBJ2-7; TRBD2 agrees at 9 bases. The source is a female donor with multiple sclerosis, enrolled in a pregnancy study. The sequenced sample was CD8+ T cells from peripheral blood mononuclear cells, obtained before pregnancy. In nucleotides, the CDR3 is TGTGCCAGCAGTTTAAGGGCTAGCGGGACCTCCTACGAGCAGTACTTC. As protein: CASSLRASGTSYEQYF.